This entry lists 14 T cell receptor beta chains sequenced from one sample in a study of Ad26.COV2.S vaccination and SARS-CoV-2 variants. Indicated treatment: roughly 18 received Ad26.COV2.S at low or high dose, single or two shots; about five received placebo; per-sample allocation not given. Sampling happened 63 days after the first vaccine or placebo injection. The assay was immunoSEQ multiplex PCR, and TCRdb's table has in-frame clones only and misses some. The sample consists of roughly 450,000 clones, about nine tenths of them appearing once. Sequenced here: peripheral blood, sampled in a trial of Ad26.COV2.S vaccine versus placebo. Every receptor here comes from a person aged 18-60 years who received the Ad26.COV2.S COVID-19 vaccine or a placebo.

This clone was detected a few times. The V and J genes are TRBV7-9 and TRBJ1-3; D unclear. The CDR3 is made up of 15 amino acids. The germline gives CDR1 SEHNR, CDR2 FQNEAQ (reference sequence). V was cut by 4 bases and J by 0 bases, with 10 bases left in between. CDR3 bases: TGTGCCAGCAGCTATAAAGGAGGCTCTGGAAACACCATATATTTT. Protein product: CASSYKGGSGNTIYF.

V gene TRBV7-4 combines with J gene TRBJ2-1, with 13 nucleotides matching TRBD2. Germline loops: CDR1 SGHVT, CDR2 SQSDAQ. The CDR3 is 17 amino acids. V trimming: 4 bases; J trimming: 5 bases; junction bases outside the gene matches: 8. This chain's CDR3 is CASSYAPGLAGDNEQFF. The CDR3 DNA sequence: TGTGCCAGCAGCTACGCCCCAGGACTAGCGGGGGACAATGAGCAGTTCTTC. The entire variable domain, with the rest obtained from reference TRBV7-4 and TRBJ2-1, is as follows: GAGVSQSPRYKVAKRGRDVALRCDSISGHVTLYWYRQTLGQGSEVLTYSQSDAQRDKSGRPSGRFSAERPERSVSTLKIQRTEQGDSAVYLCASSYAPGLAGDNEQFFGPGTRLTVL.

The genes are TRBV7-8 and TRBJ1-1; the match to TRBD1 covers 8 bases. Looked up from germline, CDR1 is SGHVS and CDR2 is FQNEAQ. Germline trimming cut 5 bases from V and 3 bases from J; bases unmatched to any gene: 23. This CDR3 spans 20 amino acids. The CDR3 spells CASSTNHWDRFDAGYTEAFF. DNA of the CDR3: TGTGCCAGCAGCACTAACCATTGGGACAGGTTCGACGCGGGGTACACTGAAGCTTTCTTT.

The chain uses TRBV5-1 and TRBJ2-3, with a weak D call TRBD1 (6 bases). With 1 base removed from V and 1 base from J, the gap between germline ends came to 10 bases. The CDR3 consists of 15 residues. CDR1 and CDR2 from the germline V gene are SGHRS and YFSETQ. This CDR3 reads CASSLSAGGTDTQYF. CDR3 nucleotide sequence: TGCGCCAGCAGCTTGTCTGCAGGGGGCACAGATACGCAGTATTTT.

This chain connects TRBV5-1 to TRBJ2-7, with D possibly matching TRBD1 (6 bases). The CDR3 loop spans 14 amino acids. Germline CDR1 and CDR2: SGHRS and YFSETQ. The V end was cut by 0 bases, the J end by 3 bases, with 10 bases between. The CDR3 loop is CASSLGSGVYEQYF. The DNA of the CDR3 is TGCGCCAGCAGCTTGGGCTCAGGGGTCTACGAGCAGTACTTC.

The chain couples TRBV14 to TRBJ1-6, with TRBD1 matching 8 bases. V was clipped by 4 bases and J by 9 bases; unmatched bases: 8. CDR1 is SGHDN, CDR2 FVKESK, per germline. The CDR3 contains 15 residues. CDR3 loop: CASSRQAQGGSPLHF. In DNA form, the CDR3 reads TGTGCCAGCAGCCGCCAGGCACAGGGGGGTTCACCCCTCCACTTT.

The rearrangement uses TRBV6-2 or TRBV6-3 and TRBJ2-5; 7 bases align to TRBD1. With V trimmed by 2 bases and J by 0 bases, 6 bases remained unmatched. CDR1 and CDR2 (germline): MNHEY, SVGEGT. This CDR3 has 16 amino acids. DNA of the CDR3: TGTGCCAGCAGTTACCTCGAGGGGGCGTACCAAGAGACCCAGTACTTC. This encodes CASSYLEGAYQETQYF.

This sequence joins TRBV4-1 and TRBJ1-1, with no clear D. CDR3 size: 13 residues. V was shortened by 0 bases and J by 6 bases, with 8 bases between the two germline ends. The germline V gene has CDR1 MGHRA and CDR2 YSYEKL. In DNA, the CDR3 is TGCGCCAGCAGCCAAGACCCGTGGGCTGAAGCTTTCTTT. Residues: CASSQDPWAEAFF.

The V and J genes are TRBV27 and TRBJ2-1; TRBD1 might be the D (5 bases). The V end lost 2 bases, the J end lost 6 bases, and 8 bases lay between the germline ends. This CDR3 is 13 amino acids long. CDR1 and CDR2 (germline): MNHEY, SMNVEV (reference sequence). Here the CDR3 DNA reads TGTGCCAGCAGTTTAGGGGCATTCAATGAGCAGTTCTTC. It encodes CASSLGAFNEQFF.

The V call is TRBV4-2, the J call TRBJ2-2; the D is unclear. Germline V CDR1 and CDR2: LGHNA, YNFKEQ. The CDR3 has 15 amino acids. V was clipped by 4 bases and J by 5 bases, with 14 bases between them. CDR3 region: CASSLDPSPTGELFF. CDR3 in DNA: TGTGCCAGCAGCCTGGACCCAAGTCCGACCGGGGAGCTGTTTTTT.

The chain recombines TRBV5-1 with TRBJ2-3; the D gene is possibly TRBD2 (5 bases). Trimming stripped 0 bases from V and 4 bases from J, with 12 bases between. This CDR3 region has 15 residues. CDR1 SGHRS and CDR2 YFSETQ come from the germline V gene. Here the CDR3 DNA reads TGCGCCAGCAGCTTGGGGAGTGCGGGCCCAGATACGCAGTATTTT. It encodes CASSLGSAGPDTQYF.

The rearrangement links TRBV30 to TRBJ2-7; TRBD1 aligns across 8 bases. The CDR3 extends over 12 amino acids. V was pared by 5 bases and J by 3 bases, with 3 bases of the junction left unmatched. Germline CDR1 is GTSNPN and CDR2 is SVGIG (reference sequence). CDR3 nucleotides: TGTGCCTGGGGAGACAGGGGCTACGAGCAGTACTTC. It is translated as CAWGDRGYEQYF.

The rearrangement uses TRBV4-3 and TRBJ2-7; 7 nucleotides match TRBD2. CDR1 is LGHNA, CDR2 YSLEER, per germline. This CDR3 is 14 amino acids long. Losses at the gene ends were 1 base for V and 4 bases for J; bases not matched to a gene: 4. CDR3 sequence (DNA): TGCGCCAGCAGCCAAGGAACGGGACTATACGAGCAGTACTTC. It is translated as CASSQGTGLYEQYF.

The chain combines TRBV28 with TRBJ1-6; D not certain. V was trimmed by 2 bases and J by 10 bases, leaving 21 bases between them. The CDR3 covers 17 residues. Germline assignment: CDR1 MDHEN and CDR2 SYDVKM. The CDR3 DNA reads TGTGCCAGCAGTTTACAGTATAATCGGTCGGGTACGTCACCCCTCCACTTT. This encodes CASSLQYNRSGTSPLHF.